Below, one TCR beta chain is given with its context. The table lists this clone with a count of one. No cognate antigen has been identified for it. No clone much larger than this one lies a single base away; base qualities are absent. Collaborating institutions collected whole blood in K2EDTA tubes following their own protocols. For TCRbeta analysis, collaborators shipped samples as frozen whole blood, isolated PBMCs, or DNA extracted from either of those sample types. From V the trimming removes 3 bases and from J it removes 7 bases, while the gene matches leave 13 bases of the junction unaccounted for. The germline V gene (reference sequence) specifies SGHNT as CDR1 and YYREEE as CDR2. From the cysteine through the phenylalanine, the CDR3 covers 17 amino acids. The CDR3 DNA has 51 bases and is translated from base 1. The data were obtained in a study of blood T cell repertoires in COVID-19 (dated by TCRdb to 2020 to 2022). In terms of the full investigation: Samples covering the acute and convalescent phases of COVID-19 were provided by collaborators in the United States, Italy and Spain. The prospective study material was composed of cDNA or gDNA derived from T cells, B-cell-depleted T cells, or PBMCs. Deeply sampled blood TCRbeta repertoires from subjects exposed to, actively infected with, or recovered from COVID-19 were included in the dataset. A freely available public database, intended as a resource for researchers studying the immune response to SARS-CoV-2, is where the repertoires were released. Samples came from the ongoing ImmuneRACE study (first 160 participants) plus 1,254 subjects from 6 global collaborators. Nearly every sample came with metadata listing a de-identified subject ID, COVID-19 status, age in years and sex. HLA class I and class II types, where available, came from metadata supplied by the sample provider rather than from assay-based typing.

TCRbeta CDR3 regions were amplified from genomic DNA by means of the immunoSEQ Assay, a bias-controlled multiplex PCR. The original pipeline was this. The number of nucleated cells in each sample was estimated from the amplification of reference gene primers within the assay. Sequence reads were collapsed and filtered to measure the absolute abundance of every unique TCRbeta CDR3 rearrangement. For each sample, productive Simpson clonality was calculated as the square root of Simpson's diversity index over productive rearrangements. Drawn from immuneACCESS, this table holds only the in-frame rearrangements with V and J called that TCRdb kept. Clones are partly lost; checked studies trace under half to an unresolved V gene and leave the rest unexplained. That table supplies the V and J calls and clone size; D and trimming were determined from the DNA. Counted in this sample were around 65,000 clones; around 86% of them appeared once. The top ten clones comprise roughly 13% of the sample.

What the research found in general, with its limitations: The amount of clinical and demographic metadata varied by source and participant and was provided uncurated.

The material sequenced was peripheral blood. The sequence was obtained from a human donor in a cohort sampled during active COVID-19. The V and J genes are TRBV5-4 and TRBJ2-1, with 10 junctional bases fitting TRBD2. The encoded CDR3 is CASSSLGASGGVNEQFF. Read as DNA, the sequence is TGTGCCAGCAGCTCCTTGGGGGCTAGCGGGGGTGTAAATGAGCAGTTCTTC.